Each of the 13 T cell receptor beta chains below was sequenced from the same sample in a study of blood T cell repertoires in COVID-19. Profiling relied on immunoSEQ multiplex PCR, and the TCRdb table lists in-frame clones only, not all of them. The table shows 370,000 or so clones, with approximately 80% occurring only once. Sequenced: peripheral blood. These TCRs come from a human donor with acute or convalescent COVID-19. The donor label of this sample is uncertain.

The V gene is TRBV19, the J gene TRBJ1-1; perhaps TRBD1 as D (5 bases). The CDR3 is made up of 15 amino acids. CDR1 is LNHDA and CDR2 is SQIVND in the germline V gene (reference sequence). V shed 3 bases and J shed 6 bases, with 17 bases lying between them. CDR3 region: CASSIGAARDAEAFF. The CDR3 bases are TGTGCCAGTAGTATTGGGGCAGCTCGAGACGCTGAAGCTTTCTTT.

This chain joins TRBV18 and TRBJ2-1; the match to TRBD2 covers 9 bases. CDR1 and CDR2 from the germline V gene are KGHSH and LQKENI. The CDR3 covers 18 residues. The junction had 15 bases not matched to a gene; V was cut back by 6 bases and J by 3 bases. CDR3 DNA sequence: TGTGCCAGCTCTCGGTCCTGGCTAGCGGGGCAGCTCTACAATGAGCAGTTCTTC. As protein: CASSRSWLAGQLYNEQFF.

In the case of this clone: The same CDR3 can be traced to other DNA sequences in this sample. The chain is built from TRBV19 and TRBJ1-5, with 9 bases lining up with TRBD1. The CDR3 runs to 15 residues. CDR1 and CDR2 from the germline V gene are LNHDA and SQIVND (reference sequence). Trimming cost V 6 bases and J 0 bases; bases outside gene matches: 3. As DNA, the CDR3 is TGTGCCAGTAGCAGGACAGGGGATAGCAATCAGCCCCAGCATTTT. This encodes CASSRTGDSNQPQHF.

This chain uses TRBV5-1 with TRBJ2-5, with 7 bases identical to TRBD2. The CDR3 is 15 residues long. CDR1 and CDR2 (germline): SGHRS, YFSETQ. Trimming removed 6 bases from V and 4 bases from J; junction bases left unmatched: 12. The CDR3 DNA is TGCGCCAGCAAACGTCTAGCGGTCAGAGGAGAGACCCAGTACTTC. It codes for CASKRLAVRGETQYF.

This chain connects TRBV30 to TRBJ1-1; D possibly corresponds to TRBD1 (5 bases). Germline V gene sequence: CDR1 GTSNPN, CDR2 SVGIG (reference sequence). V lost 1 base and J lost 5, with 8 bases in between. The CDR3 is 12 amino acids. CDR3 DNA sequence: TGTGCCTGGAGTGGGGGCGGAACTGAAGCTTTCTTT. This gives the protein CAWSGGGTEAFF. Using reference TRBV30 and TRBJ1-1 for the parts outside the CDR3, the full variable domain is SQTIHQWPATLVQPVGSPLSLECTVEGTSNPNLYWYRQAAGRGLQLLFYSVGIGQISSEVPQNLSASRPQDRQFILSSKKLLLSDSGFYLCAWSGGGTEAFFGQGTRLTVV.

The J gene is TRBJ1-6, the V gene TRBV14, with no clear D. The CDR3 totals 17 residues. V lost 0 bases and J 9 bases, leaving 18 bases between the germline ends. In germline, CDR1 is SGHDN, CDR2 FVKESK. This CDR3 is CASSQDFGIGSGSPLHF. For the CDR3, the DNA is TGTGCCAGCAGCCAAGATTTCGGCATAGGGAGTGGTTCACCCCTCCACTTT.

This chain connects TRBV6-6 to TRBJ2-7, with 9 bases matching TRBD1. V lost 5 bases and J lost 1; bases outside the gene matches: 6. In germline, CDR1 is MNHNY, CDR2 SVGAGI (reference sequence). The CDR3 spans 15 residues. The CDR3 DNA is TGTGCCAGCAGTCCGGGGACAGGGATGTCCTACGAGCAGTACTTC. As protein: CASSPGTGMSYEQYF.

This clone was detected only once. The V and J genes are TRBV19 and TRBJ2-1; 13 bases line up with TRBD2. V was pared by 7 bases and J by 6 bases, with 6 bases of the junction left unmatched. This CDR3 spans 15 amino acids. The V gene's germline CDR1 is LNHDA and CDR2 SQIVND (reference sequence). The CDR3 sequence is CASMSLAGGLNEQFF. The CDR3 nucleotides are TGTGCCAGTATGTCACTAGCGGGAGGGCTCAATGAGCAGTTCTTC.

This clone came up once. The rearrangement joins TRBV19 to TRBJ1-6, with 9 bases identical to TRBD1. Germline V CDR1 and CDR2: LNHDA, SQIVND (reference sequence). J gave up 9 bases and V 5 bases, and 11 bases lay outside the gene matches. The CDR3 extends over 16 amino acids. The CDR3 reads CASSGPGQGIGSPLHF. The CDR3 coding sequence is TGTGCCAGTAGTGGCCCGGGACAGGGAATCGGTTCACCCCTCCACTTT.

In nucleotides, the CDR3 is TGTGCCAGCAGCCAAACAGGGATCATGGAAAAACTGTTTTTT. Encoded protein: CASSQTGIMEKLFF. The rearrangement links TRBV3-1 (or the pseudogene TRBV3-2) to TRBJ1-4; D may be TRBD1 (6 bases). Trimming removed 2 bases from V and 8 bases from J, with 12 bases in between. The CDR3 spans 14 residues. CDR1 is LGHDT and CDR2 is YNNKEL in the germline V gene (reference sequence).

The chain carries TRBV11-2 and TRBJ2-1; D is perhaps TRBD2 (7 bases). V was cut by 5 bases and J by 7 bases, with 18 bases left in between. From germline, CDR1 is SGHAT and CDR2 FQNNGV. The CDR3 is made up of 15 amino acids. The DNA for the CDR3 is TGTGCCAGCAGCAAAGATGGGGGGGGGCGAAATGAGCAGTTCTTC. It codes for CASSKDGGGRNEQFF.

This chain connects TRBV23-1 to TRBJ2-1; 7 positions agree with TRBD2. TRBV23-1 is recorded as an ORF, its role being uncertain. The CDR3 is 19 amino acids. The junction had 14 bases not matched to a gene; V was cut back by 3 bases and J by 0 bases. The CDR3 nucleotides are TGCGCCAGCAGTCATCCCGGACACGGCGGGGGACTCTCCTACAATGAGCAGTTCTTC. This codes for CASSHPGHGGGLSYNEQFF.

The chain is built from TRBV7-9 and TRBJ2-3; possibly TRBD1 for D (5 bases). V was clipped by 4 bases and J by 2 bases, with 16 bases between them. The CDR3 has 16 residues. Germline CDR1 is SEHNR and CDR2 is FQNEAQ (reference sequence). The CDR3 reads CASSSHQGPNTDTQYF. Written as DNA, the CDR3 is TGTGCCAGCAGCTCGCACCAGGGCCCGAACACAGATACGCAGTATTTT.